This T cell receptor (beta chain) came from a study of Graves' ophthalmopathy and Graves' hyperthyroidism. Germline loops: CDR1 SEHNR, CDR2 FQNEAQ (reference sequence). The CDR3 runs to 12 residues. V lost 6 bases and J lost 6, with 10 bases in between. Turning to this clonotype: The antigen remains undetermined.

Points from the study as a whole: Stable hyperthyroidism and ophthalmopathy were told apart by a 13-signature model, which achieved roughly 89% sensitivity and around 80% specificity. Ophthalmopathy progression was predicted by the model at approximately 70% sensitivity and roughly 72% specificity.

The authors amplified TCR beta CDR3 regions, and they did so from RNA transcripts for repertoire sequencing. RT-PCR in the first round used HTBI primers; a second-round multiplex PCR followed. TCRdb ran MiXCR on the multiplex PCR reads and lists one entry per CDR3 protein. The data contain more than 550,000 distinct CDR3 sequences, just over 40% of them singletons. The sequence was obtained from an adult man with Graves' ophthalmopathy. Specimen: peripheral blood. The genes are TRBV7-9 and TRBJ2-3; no clear D gene. The CDR3 sequence: CASSPESDTQYF. CDR3 DNA sequence: TGTGCCAGCAGTCCCGAAAGCGATACGCAGTATTTT.